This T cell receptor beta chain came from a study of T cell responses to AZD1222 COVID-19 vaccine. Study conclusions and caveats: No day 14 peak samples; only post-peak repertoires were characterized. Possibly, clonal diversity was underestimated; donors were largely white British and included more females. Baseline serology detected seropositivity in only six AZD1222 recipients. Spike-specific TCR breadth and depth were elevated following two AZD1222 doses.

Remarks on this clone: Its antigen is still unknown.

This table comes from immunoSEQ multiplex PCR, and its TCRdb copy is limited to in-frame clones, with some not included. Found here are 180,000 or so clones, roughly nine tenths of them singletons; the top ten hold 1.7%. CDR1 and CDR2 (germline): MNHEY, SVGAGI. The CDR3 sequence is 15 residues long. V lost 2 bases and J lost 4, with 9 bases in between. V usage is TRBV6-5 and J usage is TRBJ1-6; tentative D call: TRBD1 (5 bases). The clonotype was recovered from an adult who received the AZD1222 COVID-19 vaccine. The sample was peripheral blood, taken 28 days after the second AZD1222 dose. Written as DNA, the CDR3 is TGTGCCAGCAGTTACGGGACTCCATATAATTCACCCCTCCACTTT. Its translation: CASSYGTPYNSPLHF.